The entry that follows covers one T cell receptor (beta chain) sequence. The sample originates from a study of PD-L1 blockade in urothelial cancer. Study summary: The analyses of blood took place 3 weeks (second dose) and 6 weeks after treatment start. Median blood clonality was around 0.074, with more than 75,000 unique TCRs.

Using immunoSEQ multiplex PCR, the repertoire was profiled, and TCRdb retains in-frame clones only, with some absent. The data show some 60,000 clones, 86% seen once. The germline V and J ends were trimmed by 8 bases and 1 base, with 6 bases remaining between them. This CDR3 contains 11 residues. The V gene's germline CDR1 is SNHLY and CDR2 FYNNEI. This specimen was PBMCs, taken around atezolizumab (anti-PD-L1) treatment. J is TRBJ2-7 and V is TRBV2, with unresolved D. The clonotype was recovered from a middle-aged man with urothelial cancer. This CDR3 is CASLLSYEQYF. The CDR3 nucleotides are TGTGCCAGCCTGCTATCCTACGAGCAGTACTTC.